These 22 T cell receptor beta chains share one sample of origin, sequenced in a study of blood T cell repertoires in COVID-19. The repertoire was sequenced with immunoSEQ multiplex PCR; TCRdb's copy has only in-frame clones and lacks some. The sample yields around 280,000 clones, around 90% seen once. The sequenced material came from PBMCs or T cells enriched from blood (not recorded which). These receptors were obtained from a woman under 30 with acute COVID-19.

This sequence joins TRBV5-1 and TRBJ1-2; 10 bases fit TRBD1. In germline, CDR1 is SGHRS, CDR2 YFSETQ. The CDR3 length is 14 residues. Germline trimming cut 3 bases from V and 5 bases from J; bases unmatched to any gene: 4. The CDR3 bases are TGCGCCAGCAGCTCAGGACAGGGGGTATATGGCTACACCTTC. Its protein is CASSSGQGVYGYTF. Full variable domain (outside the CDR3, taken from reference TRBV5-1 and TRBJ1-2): KAGVTQTPRYLIKTRGQQVTLSCSPISGHRSVSWYQQTPGQGLQFLFEYFSETQRNKGNFPGRFSGRQFSNSRSEMNVSTLELGDSALYLCASSSGQGVYGYTFGSGTRLTVV.

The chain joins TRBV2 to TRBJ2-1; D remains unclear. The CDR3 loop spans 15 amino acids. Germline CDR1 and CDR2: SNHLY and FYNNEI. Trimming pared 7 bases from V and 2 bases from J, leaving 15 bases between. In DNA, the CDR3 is TGTGCCAGCACTCCCTCCCAGATTACCTACAATGAGCAGTTCTTC. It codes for CASTPSQITYNEQFF. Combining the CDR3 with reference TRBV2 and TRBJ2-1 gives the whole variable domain EPEVTQTPSHQVTQMGQEVILRCVPISNHLYFYWYRQILGQKVEFLVSFYNNEISEKSEIFDDQFSVERPDGSNFTLKIRSTKLEDSAMYFCASTPSQITYNEQFFGPGTRLTVL.

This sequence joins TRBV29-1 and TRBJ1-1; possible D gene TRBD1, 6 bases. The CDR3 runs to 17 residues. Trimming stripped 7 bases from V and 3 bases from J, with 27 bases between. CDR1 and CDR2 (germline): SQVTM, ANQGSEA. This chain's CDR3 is CSGRGGTPKTGYTEAFF. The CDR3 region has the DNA TGCAGCGGAAGGGGGGGGACACCCAAAACCGGGTACACTGAAGCTTTCTTT.

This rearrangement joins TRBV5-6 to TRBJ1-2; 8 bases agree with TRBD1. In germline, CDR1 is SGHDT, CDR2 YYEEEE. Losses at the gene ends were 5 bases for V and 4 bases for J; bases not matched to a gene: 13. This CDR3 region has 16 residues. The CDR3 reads CASRQGTGIAFYGYTF. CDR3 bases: TGTGCCAGCAGACAAGGGACAGGCATTGCCTTCTATGGCTACACCTTC.

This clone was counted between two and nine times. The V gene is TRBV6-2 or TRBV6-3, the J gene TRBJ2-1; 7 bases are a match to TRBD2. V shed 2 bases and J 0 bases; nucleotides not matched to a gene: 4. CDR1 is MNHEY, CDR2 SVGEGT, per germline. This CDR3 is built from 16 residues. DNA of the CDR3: TGTGCCAGCAGTTACAGGGGCGGGAGCTCCTACAATGAGCAGTTCTTC. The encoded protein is CASSYRGGSSYNEQFF.

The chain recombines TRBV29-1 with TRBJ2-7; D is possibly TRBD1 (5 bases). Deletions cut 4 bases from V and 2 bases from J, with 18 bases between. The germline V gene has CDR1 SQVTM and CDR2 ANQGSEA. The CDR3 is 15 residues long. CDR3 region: CSVVPDRQFTYEQYF. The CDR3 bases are TGCAGCGTTGTTCCCGACCGACAGTTTACCTACGAGCAGTACTTC.

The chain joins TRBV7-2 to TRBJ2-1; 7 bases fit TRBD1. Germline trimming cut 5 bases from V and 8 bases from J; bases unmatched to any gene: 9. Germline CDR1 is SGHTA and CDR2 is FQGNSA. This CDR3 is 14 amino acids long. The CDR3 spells CASSTEGGLDEQFF. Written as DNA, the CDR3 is TGTGCCAGCAGCACCGAAGGGGGCTTGGATGAGCAGTTCTTC.

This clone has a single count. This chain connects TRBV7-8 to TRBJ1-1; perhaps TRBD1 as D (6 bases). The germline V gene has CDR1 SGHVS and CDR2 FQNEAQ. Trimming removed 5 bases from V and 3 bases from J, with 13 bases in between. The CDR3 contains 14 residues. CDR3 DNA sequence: TGTGCCAGCAGCGAAGGACAGACCTACACTGAAGCTTTCTTT. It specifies CASSEGQTYTEAFF.

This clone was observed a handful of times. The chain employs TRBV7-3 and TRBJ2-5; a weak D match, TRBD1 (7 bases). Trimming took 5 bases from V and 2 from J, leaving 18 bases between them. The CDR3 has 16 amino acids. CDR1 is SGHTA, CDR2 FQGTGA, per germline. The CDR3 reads CASSHGGSTGQETQYF. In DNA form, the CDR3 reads TGTGCCAGCAGCCATGGAGGGTCGACAGGGCAAGAGACCCAGTACTTC. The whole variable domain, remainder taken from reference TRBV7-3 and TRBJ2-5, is GAGVSQTPSNKVTEKGKYVELRCDPISGHTALYWYRQSLGQGPEFLIYFQGTGAADDSGLPNDRFFAVRPEGSVSTLKIQRTERGDSAVYLCASSHGGSTGQETQYFGPGTRLLVL.

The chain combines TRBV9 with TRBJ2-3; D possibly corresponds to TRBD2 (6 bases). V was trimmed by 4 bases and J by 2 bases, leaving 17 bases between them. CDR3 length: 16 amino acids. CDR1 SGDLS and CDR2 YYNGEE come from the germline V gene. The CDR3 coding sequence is TGTGCCAGCAGCAAAGGGGTAGCGGCCTTCACAGATACGCAGTATTTT. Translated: CASSKGVAAFTDTQYF. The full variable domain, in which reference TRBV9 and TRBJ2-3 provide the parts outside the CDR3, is DSGVTQTPKHLITATGQRVTLRCSPRSGDLSVYWYQQSLDQGLQFLIQYYNGEERAKGNILERFSAQQFPDLHSELNLSSLELGDSALYFCASSKGVAAFTDTQYFGPGTRLTVL.

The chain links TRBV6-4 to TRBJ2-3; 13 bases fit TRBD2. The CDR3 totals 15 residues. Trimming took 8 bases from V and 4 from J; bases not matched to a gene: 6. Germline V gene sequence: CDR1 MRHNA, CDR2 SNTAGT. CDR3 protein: CASSLLAGGADTQYF. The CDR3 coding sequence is TGTGCCAGCTCACTACTAGCGGGAGGGGCAGATACGCAGTATTTT.

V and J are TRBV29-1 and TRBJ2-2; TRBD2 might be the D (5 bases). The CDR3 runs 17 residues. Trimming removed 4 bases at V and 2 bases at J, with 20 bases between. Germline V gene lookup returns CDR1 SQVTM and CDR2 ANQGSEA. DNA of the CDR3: TGCAGCGTTGTTAAGCGGTACTACGAGGTAAACACCGGGGAGCTGTTTTTT. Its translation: CSVVKRYYEVNTGELFF.

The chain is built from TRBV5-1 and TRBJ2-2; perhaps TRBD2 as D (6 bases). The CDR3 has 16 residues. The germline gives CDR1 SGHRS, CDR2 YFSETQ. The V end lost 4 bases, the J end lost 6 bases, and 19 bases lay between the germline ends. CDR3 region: CASSQEGRVLPGELFF. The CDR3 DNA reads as TGCGCCAGCAGCCAGGAGGGCAGGGTACTCCCCGGGGAGCTGTTTTTT.

CDR3 sequence (DNA): TGTGCCAGCAGCTTATTCGGCAGGAAAGAGACCCAGTACTTC. The encoded protein is CASSLFGRKETQYF. The chain couples TRBV7-2 to TRBJ2-5; D ambiguous. Trimming removed 2 bases at V and 3 bases at J, with 10 bases between. The CDR3 is 14 residues long. Germline assignment: CDR1 SGHTA and CDR2 FQGNSA.

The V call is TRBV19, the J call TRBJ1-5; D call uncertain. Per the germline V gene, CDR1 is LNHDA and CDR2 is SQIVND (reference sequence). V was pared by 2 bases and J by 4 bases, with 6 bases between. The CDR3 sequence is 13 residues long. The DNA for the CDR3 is TGTGCCAGTAGTATATCCGGGAATCAGCCCCAGCATTTT. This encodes CASSISGNQPQHF.

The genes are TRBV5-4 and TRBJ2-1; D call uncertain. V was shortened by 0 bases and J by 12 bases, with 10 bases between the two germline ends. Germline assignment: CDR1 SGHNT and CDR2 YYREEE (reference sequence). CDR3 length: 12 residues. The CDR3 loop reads CASSLERLVQFF. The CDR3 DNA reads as TGTGCCAGCAGCTTGGAACGCCTAGTGCAGTTCTTC.

The CDR3 is CASSPPTSGSTGELFF. The CDR3 DNA sequence: TGTGCCAGCTCACCACCGACTAGCGGGAGCACCGGGGAGCTGTTTTTT. This sequence joins TRBV18 and TRBJ2-2; 12 bases line up with TRBD2. V shed 0 bases, J shed 4 bases, and the junction held 0 bases outside the gene matches. The CDR3 runs to 16 residues. Germline V gives CDR1 KGHSH, CDR2 LQKENI.

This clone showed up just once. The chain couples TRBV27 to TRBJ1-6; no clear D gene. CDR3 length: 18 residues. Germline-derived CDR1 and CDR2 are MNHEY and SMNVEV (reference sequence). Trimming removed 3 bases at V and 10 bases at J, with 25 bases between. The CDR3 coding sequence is TGTGCCAGCAGTTTTGTTTTTGCTCTCTCGGGAAGAAGGTCACCCCTCCACTTT. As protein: CASSFVFALSGRRSPLHF.

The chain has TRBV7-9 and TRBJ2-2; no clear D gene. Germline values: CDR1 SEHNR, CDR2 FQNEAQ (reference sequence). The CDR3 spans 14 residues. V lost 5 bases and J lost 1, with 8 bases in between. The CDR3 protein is CASSPIENTGELFF. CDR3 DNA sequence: TGTGCCAGCAGCCCCATAGAGAACACCGGGGAGCTGTTTTTT. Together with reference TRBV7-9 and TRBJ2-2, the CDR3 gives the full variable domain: DTGVSQNPRHKITKRGQNVTFRCDPISEHNRLYWYRQTLGQGPEFLTYFQNEAQLEKSRLLSDRFSAERPKGSFSTLEIQRTEQGDSAMYLCASSPIENTGELFFGEGSRLTVL.

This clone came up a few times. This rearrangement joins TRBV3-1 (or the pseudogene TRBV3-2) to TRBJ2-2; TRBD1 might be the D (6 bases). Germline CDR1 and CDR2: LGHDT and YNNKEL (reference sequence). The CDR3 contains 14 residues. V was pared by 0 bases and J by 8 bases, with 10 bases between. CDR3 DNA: TGTGCCAGCAGCCAAGACTGGGGGCAGGGGGAGCTGTTTTTT. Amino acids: CASSQDWGQGELFF.

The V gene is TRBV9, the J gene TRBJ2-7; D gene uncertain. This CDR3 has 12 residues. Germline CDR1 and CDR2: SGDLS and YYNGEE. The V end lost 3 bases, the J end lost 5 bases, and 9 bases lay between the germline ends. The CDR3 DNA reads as TGTGCCAGCAGCGATAACACCGACGAGCAGTACTTC. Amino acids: CASSDNTDEQYF. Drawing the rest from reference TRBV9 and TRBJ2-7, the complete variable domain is DSGVTQTPKHLITATGQRVTLRCSPRSGDLSVYWYQQSLDQGLQFLIQYYNGEERAKGNILERFSAQQFPDLHSELNLSSLELGDSALYFCASSDNTDEQYFGPGTRLTVT.

In DNA form, the CDR3 reads TGTGCCAGTAGTATTGTAATAGTTCCAGGGGCTAGGGCTGGGGCCAACGTCCTGACTTTC. Protein product: CASSIVIVPGARAGANVLTF. This chain links TRBV19 with TRBJ2-6; D might be TRBD1 (6 bases). Germline values: CDR1 LNHDA, CDR2 SQIVND (reference sequence). This CDR3 has 20 amino acids. V was trimmed by 3 bases and J by 2 bases, leaving 23 bases between them.